This T cell receptor beta chain was observed in a study of cytomegalovirus exposure and HLA in healthy donors. Whole-study findings and limits: Productive rates of about 90% or about 30% were seen for most TCR beta V segments in an earlier analysis.

Both 60 Vbeta primers and 13 Jbeta primers went into the PCR. Clones were read by immunoSEQ multiplex PCR, and TCRdb kept only the in-frame ones, dropping some. There are around 200,000 clones in the sample; roughly 68% occur only once, and 2.6% lies in the top ten. Points on this clone: Its target is not known.

The CDR3 spans 13 residues. Germline assignment: CDR1 SEHNR and CDR2 FQNEAQ (reference sequence). V was pared by 4 bases and J by 5 bases, with 11 bases between. This chain connects TRBV7-9 to TRBJ2-5, with no clear D. The receptor was isolated from a man in his forties in good health and CMV-seropositive. The sample was PBMCs. The CDR3 coding sequence is TGTGCCAGCAGCTCCCCCGGGTGGGAGACCCAGTACTTC. Its protein product is CASSSPGWETQYF.